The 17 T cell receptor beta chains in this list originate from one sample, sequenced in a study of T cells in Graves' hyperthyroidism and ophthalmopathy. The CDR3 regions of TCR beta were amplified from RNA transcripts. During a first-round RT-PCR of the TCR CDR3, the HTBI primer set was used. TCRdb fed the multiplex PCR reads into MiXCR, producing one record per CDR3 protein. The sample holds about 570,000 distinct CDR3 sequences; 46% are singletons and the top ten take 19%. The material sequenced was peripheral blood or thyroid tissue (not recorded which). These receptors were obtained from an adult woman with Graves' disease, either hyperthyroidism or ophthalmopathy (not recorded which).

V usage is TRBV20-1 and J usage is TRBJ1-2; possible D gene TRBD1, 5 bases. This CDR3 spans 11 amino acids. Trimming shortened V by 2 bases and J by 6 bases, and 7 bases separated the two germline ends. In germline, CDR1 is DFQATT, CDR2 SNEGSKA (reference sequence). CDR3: CSARQGDGYTF. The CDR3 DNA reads TGCAGTGCTAGACAGGGAGATGGCTACACCTTC.

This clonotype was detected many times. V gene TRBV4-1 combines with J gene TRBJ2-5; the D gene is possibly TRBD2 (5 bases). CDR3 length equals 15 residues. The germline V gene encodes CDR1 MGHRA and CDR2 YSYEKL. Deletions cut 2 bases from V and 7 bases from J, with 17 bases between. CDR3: CASSQLQITGGTQYF. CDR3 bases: TGCGCCAGCAGCCAACTCCAGATCACCGGAGGGACCCAGTACTTC.

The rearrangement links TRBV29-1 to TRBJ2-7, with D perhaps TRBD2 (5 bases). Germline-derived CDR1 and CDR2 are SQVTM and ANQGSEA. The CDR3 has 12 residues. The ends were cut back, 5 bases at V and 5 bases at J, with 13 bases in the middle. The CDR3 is CSVPSGSNEQYF. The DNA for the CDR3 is TGCAGCGTTCCTTCGGGGAGCAACGAGCAGTACTTC.

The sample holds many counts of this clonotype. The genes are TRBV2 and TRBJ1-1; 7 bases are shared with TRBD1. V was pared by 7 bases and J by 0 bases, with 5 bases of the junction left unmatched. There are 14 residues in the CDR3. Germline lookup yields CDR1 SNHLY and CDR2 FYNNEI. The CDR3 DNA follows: TGTGCCAGCAAGTCAGGGGGAATGAACACTGAAGCTTTCTTT. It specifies CASKSGGMNTEAFF.

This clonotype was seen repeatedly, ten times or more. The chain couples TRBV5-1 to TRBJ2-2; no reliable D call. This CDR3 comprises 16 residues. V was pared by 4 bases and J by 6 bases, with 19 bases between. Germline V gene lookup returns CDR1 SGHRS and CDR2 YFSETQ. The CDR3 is CASSVPSIASAGELFF. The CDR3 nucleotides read TGCGCCAGCAGCGTCCCCTCTATAGCTTCCGCCGGGGAGCTGTTTTTT. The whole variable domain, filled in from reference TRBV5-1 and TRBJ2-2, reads KAGVTQTPRYLIKTRGQQVTLSCSPISGHRSVSWYQQTPGQGLQFLFEYFSETQRNKGNFPGRFSGRQFSNSRSEMNVSTLELGDSALYLCASSVPSIASAGELFFGEGSRLTVL.

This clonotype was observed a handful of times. CDR3 coding DNA: TGTGCCAGTAGTATAAGGGGGCCTGGCTATGGCTACACCTTC. Its translation is CASSIRGPGYGYTF. The chain employs TRBV19 and TRBJ1-2; 7 bases map to TRBD1. Germline trimming cut 2 bases from V and 4 bases from J; bases unmatched to any gene: 4. CDR3 length: 14 residues. CDR1 LNHDA and CDR2 SQIVND come from the germline V gene (reference sequence).

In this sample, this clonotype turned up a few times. The CDR3 loop is CASSTDEPVYGYTF. The DNA for the CDR3 is TGTGCCAGCAGCACAGACGAACCCGTCTATGGCTACACCTTC. The gene calls are TRBV11-2 and TRBJ1-2, with D unclear. V was pared by 5 bases and J by 4 bases, with 14 bases between. The CDR3 has 14 amino acids. Germline values: CDR1 SGHAT, CDR2 FQNNGV.

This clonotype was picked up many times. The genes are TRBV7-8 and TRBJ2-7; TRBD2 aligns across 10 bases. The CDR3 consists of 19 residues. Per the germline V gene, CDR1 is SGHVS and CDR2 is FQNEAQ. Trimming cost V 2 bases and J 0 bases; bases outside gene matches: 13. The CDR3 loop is CASSLYWTSGRRSSYEQYF. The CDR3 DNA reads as TGTGCCAGCAGCTTATACTGGACTAGCGGCCGGCGGAGCTCCTACGAGCAGTACTTC.

The CDR3: CASGIAGYTF. As DNA, the CDR3 is TGTGCCAGCGGAATAGCGGGCTACACCTTC. The chain couples TRBV6-5 to TRBJ1-2; D not certain. Trimming removed 8 bases from V and 8 bases from J, with 9 bases in between. This CDR3 is built from 10 residues. The germline V gene encodes CDR1 MNHEY and CDR2 SVGAGI.

The CDR3 here is CASSFRGIGQPQHF. DNA for the CDR3: TGTGCCAGCAGCTTTCGGGGAATTGGGCAGCCCCAGCATTTT. The chain uses TRBV7-8 and TRBJ1-5; no clear D. V lost 3 bases and J lost 7, with 13 bases in between. This CDR3 spans 14 amino acids. CDR1 is SGHVS and CDR2 is FQNEAQ in the germline V gene.

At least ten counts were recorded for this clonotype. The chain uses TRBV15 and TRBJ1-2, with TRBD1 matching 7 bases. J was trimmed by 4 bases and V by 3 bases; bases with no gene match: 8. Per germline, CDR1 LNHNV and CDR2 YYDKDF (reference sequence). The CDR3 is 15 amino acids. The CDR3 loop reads CATSSRTGTAYGYTF. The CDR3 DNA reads TGTGCCACCAGCAGTAGAACCGGGACAGCCTATGGCTACACCTTC.

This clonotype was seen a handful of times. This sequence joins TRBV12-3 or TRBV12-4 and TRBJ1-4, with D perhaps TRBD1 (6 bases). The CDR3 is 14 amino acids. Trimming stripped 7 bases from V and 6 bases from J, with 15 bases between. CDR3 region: CASILGGIHEKLFF. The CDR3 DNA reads TGTGCCAGCATCCTAGGGGGGATTCATGAAAAACTGTTTTTT.

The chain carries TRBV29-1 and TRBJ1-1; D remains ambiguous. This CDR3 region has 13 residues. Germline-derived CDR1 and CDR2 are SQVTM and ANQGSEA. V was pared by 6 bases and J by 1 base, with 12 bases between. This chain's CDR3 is CSVALQSNTEAFF. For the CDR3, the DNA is TGCAGCGTGGCCCTGCAGTCGAACACTGAAGCTTTCTTT.

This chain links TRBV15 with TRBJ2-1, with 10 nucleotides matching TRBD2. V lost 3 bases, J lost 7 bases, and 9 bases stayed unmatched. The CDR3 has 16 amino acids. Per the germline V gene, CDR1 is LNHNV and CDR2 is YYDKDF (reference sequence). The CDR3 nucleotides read TGTGCCACCAGCAGCGGACTAGCGGATGATGTAAATGAGCAGTTCTTC. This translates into CATSSGLADDVNEQFF.

CDR3 loop: CATSRDPQGGDSETGELFF. The CDR3 bases are TGTGCCACCAGCAGAGATCCCCAGGGTGGGGACAGTGAGACCGGGGAGCTGTTTTTT. The chain uses TRBV15 and TRBJ2-2, with 7 bases matching TRBD1. Germline V lookup: CDR1 LNHNV, CDR2 YYDKDF (reference sequence). Trimming at V came to 0 bases and at J to 5 bases, leaving 15 bases not matched to a gene. The CDR3 length is 19 residues.

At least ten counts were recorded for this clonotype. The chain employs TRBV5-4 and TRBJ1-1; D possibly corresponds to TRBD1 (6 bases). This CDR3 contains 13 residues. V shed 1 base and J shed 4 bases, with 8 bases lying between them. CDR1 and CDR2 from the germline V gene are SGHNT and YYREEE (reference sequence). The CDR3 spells CASSLRGGTEAFF. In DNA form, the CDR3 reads TGTGCCAGCAGCTTGAGAGGGGGCACTGAAGCTTTCTTT. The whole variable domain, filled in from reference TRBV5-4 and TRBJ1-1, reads ETGVTQSPTHLIKTRGQQVTLRCSSQSGHNTVSWYQQALGQGPQFIFQYYREEENGRGNFPPRFSGLQFPNYSSELNVNALELDDSALYLCASSLRGGTEAFFGQGTRLTVV.

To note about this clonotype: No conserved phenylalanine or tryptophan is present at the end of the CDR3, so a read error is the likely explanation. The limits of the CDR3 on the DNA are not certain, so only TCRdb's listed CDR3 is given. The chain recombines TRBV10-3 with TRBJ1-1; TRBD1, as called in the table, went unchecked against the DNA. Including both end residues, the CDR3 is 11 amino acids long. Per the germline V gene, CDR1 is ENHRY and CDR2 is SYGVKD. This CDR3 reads CAISQGDSSLY.